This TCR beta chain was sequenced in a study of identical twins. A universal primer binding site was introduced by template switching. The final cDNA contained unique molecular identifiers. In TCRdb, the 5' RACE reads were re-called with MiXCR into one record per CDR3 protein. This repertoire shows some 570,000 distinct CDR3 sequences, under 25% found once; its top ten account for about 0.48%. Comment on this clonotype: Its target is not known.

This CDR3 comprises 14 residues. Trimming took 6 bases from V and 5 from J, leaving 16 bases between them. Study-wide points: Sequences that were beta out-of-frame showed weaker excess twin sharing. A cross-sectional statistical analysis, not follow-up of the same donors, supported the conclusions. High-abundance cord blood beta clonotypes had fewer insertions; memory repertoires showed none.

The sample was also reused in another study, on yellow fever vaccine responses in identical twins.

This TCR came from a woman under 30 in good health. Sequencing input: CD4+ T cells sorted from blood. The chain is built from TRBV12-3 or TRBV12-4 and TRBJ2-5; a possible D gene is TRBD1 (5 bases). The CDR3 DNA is TGTGCCAGCAGACCGAGAAGGGGTCGTGAGACCCAGTACTTC. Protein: CASRPRRGRETQYF.